This TCR beta chain was sequenced in a study of lymphopenia after photon versus proton radiotherapy. Broader study findings: Post-nadir diversity loss with photons came from oligoclonal expansion, particularly CD8+ Temra cells.

The assay was immunoSEQ multiplex PCR, and TCRdb's table has in-frame clones only and misses some. The table shows roughly 30,000 clones, with roughly 90% occurring only once. CDR3 length: 15 residues. V shed 2 bases and J shed 2 bases, with 14 bases lying between them. Germline V gene lookup returns CDR1 SGHNT and CDR2 YYREEE (reference sequence). Comment on this clone: The antigen is undetermined.

This TCR was sampled from a woman in her fifties or sixties with pancreatic cancer. Specimen: peripheral blood, collected from a patient treated with photon-based radiotherapy. This rearrangement joins TRBV5-4 to TRBJ2-7; D may be TRBD2 (5 bases). In DNA form, the CDR3 reads TGTGCCAGCAGCTTAACAACTTCGACTACCTACGAGCAGTACTTC. As protein: CASSLTTSTTYEQYF.